Reported below is one T cell receptor beta chain. These data are taken from a study of CD8 T cells in Susac syndrome. This CDR3 is built from 13 residues. Germline V gives CDR1 SGHNT, CDR2 YYREEE (reference sequence). V lost 6 bases, J lost 7 bases, and 14 bases lay in between. The sequenced target, TCR beta, came from blood CD8+ and CD4+ T cells. The study used treatment-naive patients who had stable or active relapsing-remitting disease as multiple sclerosis controls. Random hexamers were used to reverse transcribe the RNA input (about 0.5 to 1 ug). The CDR3 of TCR beta was amplified by immunoSEQ multiplex PCR across 54 Vbeta and 13 Jbeta. TCRdb re-called the immunoSEQ multiplex PCR reads with MiXCR, one entry per CDR3 protein. The repertoire holds around 280,000 distinct CDR3 sequences, around 83% seen once, with approximately 0.11% in the top ten.

The receptor was derived from a human donor with multiple sclerosis. This sequence joins TRBV5-4 and TRBJ2-1, with D hard to call. Sample: CD8+ T cells from PBMCs. CDR3 DNA: TGTGCCAGCACGGTCTCTGCGACGAATGAGCAGTTCTTC. This codes for CASTVSATNEQFF.